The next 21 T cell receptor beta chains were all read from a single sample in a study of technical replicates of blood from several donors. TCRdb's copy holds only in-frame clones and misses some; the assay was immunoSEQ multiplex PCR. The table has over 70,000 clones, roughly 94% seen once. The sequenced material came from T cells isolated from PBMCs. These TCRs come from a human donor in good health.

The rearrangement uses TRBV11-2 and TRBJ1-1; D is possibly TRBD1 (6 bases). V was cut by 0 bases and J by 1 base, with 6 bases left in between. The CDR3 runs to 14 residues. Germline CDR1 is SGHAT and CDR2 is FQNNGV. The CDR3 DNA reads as TGTGCCAGCAGCTTAGACAGGGGGAACACTGAAGCTTTCTTT. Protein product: CASSLDRGNTEAFF.

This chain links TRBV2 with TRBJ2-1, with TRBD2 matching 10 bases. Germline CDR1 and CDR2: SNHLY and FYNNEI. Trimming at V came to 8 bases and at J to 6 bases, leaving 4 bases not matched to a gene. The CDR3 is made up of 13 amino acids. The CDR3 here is CASPGLATNEQFF. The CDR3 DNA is TGTGCCAGCCCGGGACTAGCGACCAATGAGCAGTTCTTC.

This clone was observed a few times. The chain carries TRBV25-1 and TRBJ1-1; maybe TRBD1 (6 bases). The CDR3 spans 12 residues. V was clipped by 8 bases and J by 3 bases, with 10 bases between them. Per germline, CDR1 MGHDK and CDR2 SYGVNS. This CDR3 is CASGGQYTEAFF. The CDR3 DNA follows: TGTGCCAGCGGCGGACAGTACACTGAAGCTTTCTTT.

CDR3 sequence: CASSLRSSGGDSTGELFF. CDR3 in DNA: TGTGCCAGCAGCTTAAGGTCCAGCGGGGGAGATAGCACCGGGGAGCTGTTTTTT. The V and J genes are TRBV7-3 and TRBJ2-2; 8 nucleotides match TRBD2. V trimming: 1 base; J trimming: 4 bases; junction bases outside the gene matches: 11. The CDR3 covers 18 residues. CDR1 is SGHTA, CDR2 FQGTGA, per germline.

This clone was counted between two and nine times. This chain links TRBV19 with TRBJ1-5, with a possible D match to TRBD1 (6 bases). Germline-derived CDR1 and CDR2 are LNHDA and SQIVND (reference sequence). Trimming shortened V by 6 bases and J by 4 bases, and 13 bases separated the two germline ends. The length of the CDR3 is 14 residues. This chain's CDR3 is CASRPGANNQPQHF. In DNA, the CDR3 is TGTGCCAGTAGGCCAGGGGCTAATAATCAGCCCCAGCATTTT.

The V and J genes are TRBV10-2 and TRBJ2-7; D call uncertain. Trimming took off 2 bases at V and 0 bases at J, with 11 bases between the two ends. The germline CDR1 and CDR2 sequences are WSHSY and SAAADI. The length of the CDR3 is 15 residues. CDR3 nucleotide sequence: TGCGCCAGCAGTGAGCCCGGGTATAACTCCTACGAGCAGTACTTC. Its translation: CASSEPGYNSYEQYF.

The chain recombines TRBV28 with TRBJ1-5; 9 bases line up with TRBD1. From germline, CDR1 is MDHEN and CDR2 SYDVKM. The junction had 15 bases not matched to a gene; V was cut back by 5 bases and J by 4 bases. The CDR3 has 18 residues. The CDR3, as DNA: TGTGCCAGCAGTCCCTCCGGACAGGGGAACTATGTGAATCAGCCCCAGCATTTT. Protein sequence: CASSPSGQGNYVNQPQHF. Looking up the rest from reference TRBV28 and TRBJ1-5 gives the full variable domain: DVKVTQSSRYLVKRTGEKVFLECVQDMDHENMFWYRQDPGLGLRLIYFSYDVKMKEKGDIPEGYSVSREKKERFSLILESASTNQTSMYLCASSPSGQGNYVNQPQHFGDGTRLSIL.

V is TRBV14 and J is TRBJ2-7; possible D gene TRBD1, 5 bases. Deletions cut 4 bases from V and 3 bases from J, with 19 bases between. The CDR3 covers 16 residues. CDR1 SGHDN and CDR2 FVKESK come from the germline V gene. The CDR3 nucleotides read TGTGCCAGCAGCCCCCCAGAAGGACACTGGCTCTACGAGCAGTACTTC. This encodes CASSPPEGHWLYEQYF.

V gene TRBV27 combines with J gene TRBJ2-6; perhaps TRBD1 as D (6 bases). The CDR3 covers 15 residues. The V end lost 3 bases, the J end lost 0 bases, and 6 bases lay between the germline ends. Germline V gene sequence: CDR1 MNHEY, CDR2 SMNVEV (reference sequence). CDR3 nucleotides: TGTGCCAGCAGTTTGGGGGCCTCTGGGGCCAACGTCCTGACTTTC. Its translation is CASSLGASGANVLTF.

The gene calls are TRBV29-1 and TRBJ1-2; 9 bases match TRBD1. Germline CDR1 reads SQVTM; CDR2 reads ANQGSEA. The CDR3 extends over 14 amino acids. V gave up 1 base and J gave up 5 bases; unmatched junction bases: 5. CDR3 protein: CSVEATGGGYGYTF. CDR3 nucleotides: TGCAGCGTTGAAGCGACAGGGGGAGGGTATGGCTACACCTTC.

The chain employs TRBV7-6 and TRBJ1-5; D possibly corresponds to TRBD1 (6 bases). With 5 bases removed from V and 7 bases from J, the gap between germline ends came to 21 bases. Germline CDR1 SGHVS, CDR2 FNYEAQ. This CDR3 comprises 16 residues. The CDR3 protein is CASSLAPGGASQPQHF. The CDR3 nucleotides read TGTGCCAGCAGCCTCGCCCCGGGGGGCGCGAGCCAGCCCCAGCATTTT.

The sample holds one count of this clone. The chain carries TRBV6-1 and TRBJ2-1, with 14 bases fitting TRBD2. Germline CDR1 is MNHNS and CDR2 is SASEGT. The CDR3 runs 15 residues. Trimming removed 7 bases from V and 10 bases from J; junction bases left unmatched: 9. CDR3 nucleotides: TGTGCCAGCATGCGACTAGCGGGAGGGCCTAGGGAGCAGTTCTTC. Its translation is CASMRLAGGPREQFF.

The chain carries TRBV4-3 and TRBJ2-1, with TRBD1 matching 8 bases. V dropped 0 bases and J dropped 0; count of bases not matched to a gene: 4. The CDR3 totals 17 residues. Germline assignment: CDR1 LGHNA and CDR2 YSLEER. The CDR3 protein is CASSQDVTGGSYNEQFF. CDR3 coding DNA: TGCGCCAGCAGCCAAGACGTTACAGGGGGCTCCTACAATGAGCAGTTCTTC.

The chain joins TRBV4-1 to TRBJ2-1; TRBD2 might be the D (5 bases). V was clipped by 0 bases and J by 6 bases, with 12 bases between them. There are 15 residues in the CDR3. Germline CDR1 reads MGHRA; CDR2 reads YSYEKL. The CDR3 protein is CASSQDNYEGNEQFF. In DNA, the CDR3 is TGCGCCAGCAGCCAAGATAACTACGAGGGCAATGAGCAGTTCTTC.

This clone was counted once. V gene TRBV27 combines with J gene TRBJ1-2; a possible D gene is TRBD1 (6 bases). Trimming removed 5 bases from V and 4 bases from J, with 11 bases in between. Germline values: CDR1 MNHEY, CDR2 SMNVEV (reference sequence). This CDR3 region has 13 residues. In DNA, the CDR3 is TGTGCCAGCAGTCTACAGGGTACCTATGGCTACACCTTC. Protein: CASSLQGTYGYTF.

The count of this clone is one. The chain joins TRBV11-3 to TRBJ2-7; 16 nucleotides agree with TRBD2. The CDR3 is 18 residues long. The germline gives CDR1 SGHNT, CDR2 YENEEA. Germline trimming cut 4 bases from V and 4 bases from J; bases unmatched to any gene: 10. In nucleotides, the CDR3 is TGTGCCAGCAGCTCCGGAACATGGGGACTAGCGGGAGGGTACGAGCAGTACTTC. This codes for CASSSGTWGLAGGYEQYF.

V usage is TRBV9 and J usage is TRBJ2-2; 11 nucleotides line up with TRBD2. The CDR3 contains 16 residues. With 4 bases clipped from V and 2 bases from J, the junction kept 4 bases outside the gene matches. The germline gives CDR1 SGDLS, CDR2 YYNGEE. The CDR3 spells CASSPSGRRNTGELFF. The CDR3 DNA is TGTGCCAGCAGCCCTAGCGGGAGGCGTAACACCGGGGAGCTGTTTTTT.

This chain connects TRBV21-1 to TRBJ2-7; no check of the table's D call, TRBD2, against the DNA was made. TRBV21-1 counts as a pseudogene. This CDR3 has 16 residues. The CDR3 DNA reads TGTGCCAGCATCAGGGAGGGGGACCCTGACTTCCTCGAGCAGTACTTC. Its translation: CASIREGDPDFLEQYF.

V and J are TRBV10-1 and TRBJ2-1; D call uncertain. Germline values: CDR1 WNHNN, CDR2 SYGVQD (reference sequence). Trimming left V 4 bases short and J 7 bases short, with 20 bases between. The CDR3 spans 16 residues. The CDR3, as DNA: TGCGCCAGCAGTGTCCAGAAATTAGCTCAAACAAATGAGCAGTTCTTC. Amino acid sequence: CASSVQKLAQTNEQFF.

The DNA of the CDR3 is TGTGCCAGCAGCTTAAGCCCAGGCCCAGGGACCGGGGAGCTGTTTTTT. It codes for CASSLSPGPGTGELFF. V gene TRBV7-3 combines with J gene TRBJ2-2; TRBD1 is a possible D gene (5 bases). The CDR3 is 16 amino acids. Trimming left V 1 base short and J 5 bases short, with 14 bases between. CDR1 and CDR2 (germline): SGHTA, FQGTGA.

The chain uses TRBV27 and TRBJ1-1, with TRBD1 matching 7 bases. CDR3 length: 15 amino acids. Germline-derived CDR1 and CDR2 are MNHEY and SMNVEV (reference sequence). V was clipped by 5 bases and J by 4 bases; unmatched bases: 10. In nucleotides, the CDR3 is TGTGCCAGCAGTCACTCTCCGGGACAGTTCACTGAAGCTTTCTTT. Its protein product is CASSHSPGQFTEAFF.